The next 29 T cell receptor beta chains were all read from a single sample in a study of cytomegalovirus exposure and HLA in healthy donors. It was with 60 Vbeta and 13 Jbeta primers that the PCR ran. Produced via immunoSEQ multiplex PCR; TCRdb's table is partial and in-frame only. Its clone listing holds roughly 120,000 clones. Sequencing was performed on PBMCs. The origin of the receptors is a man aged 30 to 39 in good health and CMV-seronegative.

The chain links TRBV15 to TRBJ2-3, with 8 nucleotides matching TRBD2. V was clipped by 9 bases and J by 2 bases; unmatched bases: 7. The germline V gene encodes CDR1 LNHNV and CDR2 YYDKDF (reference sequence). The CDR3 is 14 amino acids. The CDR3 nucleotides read TGTGCCACGACGAAACTAGCGGTCACAGATACGCAGTATTTT. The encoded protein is CATTKLAVTDTQYF.

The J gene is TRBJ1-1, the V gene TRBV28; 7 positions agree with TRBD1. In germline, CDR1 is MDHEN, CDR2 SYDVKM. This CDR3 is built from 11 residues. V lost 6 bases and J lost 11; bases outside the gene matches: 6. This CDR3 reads CASSRQGEAFF. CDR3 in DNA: TGTGCCAGCAGCCGTCAGGGGGAGGCTTTCTTT.

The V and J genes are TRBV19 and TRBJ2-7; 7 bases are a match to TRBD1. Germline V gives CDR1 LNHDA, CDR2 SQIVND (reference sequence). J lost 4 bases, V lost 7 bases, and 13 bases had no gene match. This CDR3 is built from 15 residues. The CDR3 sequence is CASKTRDSVLYEQYF. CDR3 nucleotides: TGTGCCAGTAAAACCCGGGACAGCGTTTTATACGAGCAGTACTTC. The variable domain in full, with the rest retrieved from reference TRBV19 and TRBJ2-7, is DGGITQSPKYLFRKEGQNVTLSCEQNLNHDAMYWYRQDPGQGLRLIYYSQIVNDFQKGDIAEGYSVSREKKESFPLTVTSAQKNPTAFYLCASKTRDSVLYEQYFGPGTRLTVT.

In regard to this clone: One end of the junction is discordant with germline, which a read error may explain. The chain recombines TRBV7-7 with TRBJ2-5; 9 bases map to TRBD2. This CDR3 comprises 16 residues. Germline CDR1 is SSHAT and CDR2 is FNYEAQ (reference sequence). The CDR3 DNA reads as TGTGCTAGCAGCTTGGGACTAGCTCCCGGAAGGGAGACCCAGTACTTC. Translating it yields CASSLGLAPGRETQYF.

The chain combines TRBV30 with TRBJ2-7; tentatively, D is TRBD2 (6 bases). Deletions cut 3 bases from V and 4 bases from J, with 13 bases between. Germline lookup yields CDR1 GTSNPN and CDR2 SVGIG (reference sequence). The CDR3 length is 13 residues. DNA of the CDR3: TGTGCCTGGAGCCGGGACTCCACATACGAGCAGTACTTC. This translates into CAWSRDSTYEQYF. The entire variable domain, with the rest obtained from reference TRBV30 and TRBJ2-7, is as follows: SQTIHQWPATLVQPVGSPLSLECTVEGTSNPNLYWYRQAAGRGLQLLFYSVGIGQISSEVPQNLSASRPQDRQFILSSKKLLLSDSGFYLCAWSRDSTYEQYFGPGTRLTVT.

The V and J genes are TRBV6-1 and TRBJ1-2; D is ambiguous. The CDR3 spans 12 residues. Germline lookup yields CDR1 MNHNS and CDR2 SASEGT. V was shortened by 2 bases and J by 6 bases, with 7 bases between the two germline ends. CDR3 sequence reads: CASSEWLDGYTF. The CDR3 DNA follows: TGTGCCAGCAGTGAATGGCTCGATGGCTACACCTTC.

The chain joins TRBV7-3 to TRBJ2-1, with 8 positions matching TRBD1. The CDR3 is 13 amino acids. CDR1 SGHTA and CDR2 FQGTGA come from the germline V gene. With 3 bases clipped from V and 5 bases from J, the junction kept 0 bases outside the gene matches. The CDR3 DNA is TGTGCCAGCAGCTTGGACAGGGACAATGAGCAGTTCTTC. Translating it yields CASSLDRDNEQFF.

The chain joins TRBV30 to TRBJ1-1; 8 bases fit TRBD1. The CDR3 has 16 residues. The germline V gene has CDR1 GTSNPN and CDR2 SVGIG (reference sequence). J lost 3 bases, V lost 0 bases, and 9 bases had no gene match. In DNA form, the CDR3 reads TGTGCCTGGAGTGTCCCCTTGTGGGGACAGGACACTGAAGCTTTCTTT. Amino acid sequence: CAWSVPLWGQDTEAFF.

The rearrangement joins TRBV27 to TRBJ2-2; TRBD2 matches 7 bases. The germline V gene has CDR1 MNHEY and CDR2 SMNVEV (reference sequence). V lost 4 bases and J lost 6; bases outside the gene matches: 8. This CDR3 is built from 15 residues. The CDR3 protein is CASSSLADGPGELFF. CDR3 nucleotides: TGTGCCAGCAGTTCCCTAGCGGATGGTCCCGGGGAGCTGTTTTTT.

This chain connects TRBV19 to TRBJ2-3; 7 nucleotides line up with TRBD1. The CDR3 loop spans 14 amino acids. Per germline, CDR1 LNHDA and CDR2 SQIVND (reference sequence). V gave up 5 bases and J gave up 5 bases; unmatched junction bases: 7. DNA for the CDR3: TGTGCCAGTAGTGGACAGGTCTGGCAAGATACGCAGTATTTT. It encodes CASSGQVWQDTQYF.

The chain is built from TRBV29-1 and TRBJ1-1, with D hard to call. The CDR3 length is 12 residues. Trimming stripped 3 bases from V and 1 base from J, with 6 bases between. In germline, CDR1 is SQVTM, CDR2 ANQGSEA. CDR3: CSVEAGNTEAFF. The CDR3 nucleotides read TGCAGCGTTGAGGCGGGGAACACTGAAGCTTTCTTT. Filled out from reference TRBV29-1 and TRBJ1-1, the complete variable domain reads SAVISQKPSRDICQRGTSLTIQCQVDSQVTMMFWYRQQPGQSLTLIATANQGSEATYESGFVIDKFPISRPNLTFSTLTVSNMSPEDSSIYLCSVEAGNTEAFFGQGTRLTVV.

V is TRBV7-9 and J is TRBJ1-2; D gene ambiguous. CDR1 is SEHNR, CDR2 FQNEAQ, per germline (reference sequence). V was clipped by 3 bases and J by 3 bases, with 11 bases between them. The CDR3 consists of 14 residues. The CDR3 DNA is TGTGCCAGCAGCTTGTCGGTCCAAGACTATGGCTACACCTTC. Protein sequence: CASSLSVQDYGYTF.

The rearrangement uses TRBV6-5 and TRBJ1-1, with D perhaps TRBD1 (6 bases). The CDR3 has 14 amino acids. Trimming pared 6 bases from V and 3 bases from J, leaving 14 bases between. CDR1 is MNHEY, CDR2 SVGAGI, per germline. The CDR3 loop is CASRLQGSYTEAFF. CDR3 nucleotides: TGTGCCAGCAGACTACAGGGATCTTACACTGAAGCTTTCTTT.

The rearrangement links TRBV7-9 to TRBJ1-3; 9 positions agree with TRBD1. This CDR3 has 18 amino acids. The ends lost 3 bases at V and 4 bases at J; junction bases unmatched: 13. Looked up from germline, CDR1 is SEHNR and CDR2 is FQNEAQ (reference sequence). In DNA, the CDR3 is TGTGCCAGCAGCTTGCCGGGACAGGGTGGGTCGAGGGGAAACACCATATATTTT. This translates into CASSLPGQGGSRGNTIYF. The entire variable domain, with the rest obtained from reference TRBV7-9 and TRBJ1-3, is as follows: DTGVSQNPRHKITKRGQNVTFRCDPISEHNRLYWYRQTLGQGPEFLTYFQNEAQLEKSRLLSDRFSAERPKGSFSTLEIQRTEQGDSAMYLCASSLPGQGGSRGNTIYFGEGSWLTVV.

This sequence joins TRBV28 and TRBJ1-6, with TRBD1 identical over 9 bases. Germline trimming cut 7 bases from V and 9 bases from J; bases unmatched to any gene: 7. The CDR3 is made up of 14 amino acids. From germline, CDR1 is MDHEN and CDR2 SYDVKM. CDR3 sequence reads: CASNTGGPFSPLHF. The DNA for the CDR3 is TGTGCCAGCAATACAGGGGGCCCCTTTTCACCCCTCCACTTT.

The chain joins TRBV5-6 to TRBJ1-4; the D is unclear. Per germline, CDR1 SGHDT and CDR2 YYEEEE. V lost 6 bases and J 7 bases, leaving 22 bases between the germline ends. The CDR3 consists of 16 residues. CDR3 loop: CASTSWNRARAEKLFF. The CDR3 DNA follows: TGTGCCAGCACCAGTTGGAATAGGGCGAGGGCTGAAAAACTGTTTTTT.

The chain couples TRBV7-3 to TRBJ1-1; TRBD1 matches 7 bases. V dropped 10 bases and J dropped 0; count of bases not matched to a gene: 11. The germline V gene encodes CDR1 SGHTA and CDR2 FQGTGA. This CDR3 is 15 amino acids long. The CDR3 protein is CATPPRDRLNTEAFF. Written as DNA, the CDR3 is TGTGCCACCCCCCCCCGGGACAGATTGAACACTGAAGCTTTCTTT.

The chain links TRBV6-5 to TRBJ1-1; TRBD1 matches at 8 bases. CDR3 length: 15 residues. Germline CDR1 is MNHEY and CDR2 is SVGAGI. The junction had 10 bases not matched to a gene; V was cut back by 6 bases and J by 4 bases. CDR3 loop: CASSISGQGVTEAFF. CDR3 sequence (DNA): TGTGCCAGCAGCATCTCTGGACAGGGAGTCACTGAAGCTTTCTTT.

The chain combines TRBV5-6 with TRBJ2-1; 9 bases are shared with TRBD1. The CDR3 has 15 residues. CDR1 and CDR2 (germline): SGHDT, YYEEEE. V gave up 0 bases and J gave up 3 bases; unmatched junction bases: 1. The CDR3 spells CASSLGQGGYNEQFF. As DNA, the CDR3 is TGTGCCAGCAGCTTGGGACAGGGGGGCTACAATGAGCAGTTCTTC. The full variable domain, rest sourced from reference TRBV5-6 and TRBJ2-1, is DAGVTQSPTHLIKTRGQQVTLRCSPKSGHDTVSWYQQALGQGPQFIFQYYEEEERQRGNFPDRFSGHQFPNYSSELNVNALLLGDSALYLCASSLGQGGYNEQFFGPGTRLTVL.

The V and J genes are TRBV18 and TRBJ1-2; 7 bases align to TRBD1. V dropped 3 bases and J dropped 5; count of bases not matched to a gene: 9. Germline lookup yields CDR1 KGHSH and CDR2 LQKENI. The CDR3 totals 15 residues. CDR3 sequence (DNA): TGTGCCAGCTCACCCCGACAGGGACCACCTTATGGCTACACCTTC. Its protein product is CASSPRQGPPYGYTF.

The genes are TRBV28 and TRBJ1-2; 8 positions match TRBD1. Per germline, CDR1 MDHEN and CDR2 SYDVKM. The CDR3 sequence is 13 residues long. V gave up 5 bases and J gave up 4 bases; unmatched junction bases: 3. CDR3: CASSRTGSYGYTF. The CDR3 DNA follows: TGTGCCAGCAGTCGGACAGGGAGCTATGGCTACACCTTC.

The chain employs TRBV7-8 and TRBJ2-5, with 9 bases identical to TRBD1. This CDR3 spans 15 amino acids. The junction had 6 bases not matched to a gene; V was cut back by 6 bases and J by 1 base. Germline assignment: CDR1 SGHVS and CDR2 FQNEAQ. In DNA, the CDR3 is TGTGCCAGCAGAAGAAACAGGGGGCCCCAAGAGACCCAGTACTTC. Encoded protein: CASRRNRGPQETQYF. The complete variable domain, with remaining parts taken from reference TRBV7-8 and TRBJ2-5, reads GAGVSQSPRYKVAKRGQDVALRCDPISGHVSLFWYQQALGQGPEFLTYFQNEAQLDKSGLPSDRFFAERPEGSVSTLKIQRTQQEDSAVYLCASRRNRGPQETQYFGPGTRLLVL.

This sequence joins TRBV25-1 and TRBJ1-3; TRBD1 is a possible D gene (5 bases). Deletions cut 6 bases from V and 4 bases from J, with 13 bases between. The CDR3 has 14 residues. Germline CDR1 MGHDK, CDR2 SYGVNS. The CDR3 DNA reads TGTGCCAGCAGGCCGGACATCCTCGGAAACACCATATATTTT. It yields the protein CASRPDILGNTIYF. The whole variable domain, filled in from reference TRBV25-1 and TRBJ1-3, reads EADIYQTPRYLVIGTGKKITLECSQTMGHDKMYWYQQDPGMELHLIHYSYGVNSTEKGDLSSESTVSRIRTEHFPLTLESARPSHTSQYLCASRPDILGNTIYFGEGSWLTVV.

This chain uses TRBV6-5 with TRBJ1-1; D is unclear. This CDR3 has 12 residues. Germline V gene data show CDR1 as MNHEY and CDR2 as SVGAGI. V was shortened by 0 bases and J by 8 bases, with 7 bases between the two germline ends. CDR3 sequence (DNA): TGTGCCAGCAGTTACTCGGGCAAGGAAGCTTTCTTT. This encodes CASSYSGKEAFF.

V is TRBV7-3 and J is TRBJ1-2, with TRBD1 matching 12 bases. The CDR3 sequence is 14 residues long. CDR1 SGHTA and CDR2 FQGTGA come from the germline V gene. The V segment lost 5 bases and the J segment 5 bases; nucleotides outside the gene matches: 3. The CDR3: CASSPGQGAYGYTF. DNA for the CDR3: TGTGCCAGCAGCCCGGGACAGGGGGCTTATGGCTACACCTTC.

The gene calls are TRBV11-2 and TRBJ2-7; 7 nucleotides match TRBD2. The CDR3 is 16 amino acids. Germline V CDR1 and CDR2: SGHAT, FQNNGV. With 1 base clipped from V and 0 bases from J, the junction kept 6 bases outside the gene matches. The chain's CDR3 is CASSLVASGFSYEQYF. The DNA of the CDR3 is TGTGCCAGCAGCTTAGTAGCTAGCGGCTTCTCCTACGAGCAGTACTTC.

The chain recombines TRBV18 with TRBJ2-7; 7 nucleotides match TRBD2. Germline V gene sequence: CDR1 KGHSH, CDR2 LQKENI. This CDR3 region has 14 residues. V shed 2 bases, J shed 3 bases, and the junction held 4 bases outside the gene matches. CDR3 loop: CASSPGSGFYEQYF. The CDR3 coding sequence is TGTGCCAGCTCACCAGGTAGCGGGTTCTACGAGCAGTACTTC.

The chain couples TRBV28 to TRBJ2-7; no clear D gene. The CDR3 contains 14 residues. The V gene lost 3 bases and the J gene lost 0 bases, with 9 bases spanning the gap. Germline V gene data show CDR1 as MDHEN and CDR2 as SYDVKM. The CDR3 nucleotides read TGTGCCAGCAGTTTTGGGCAGATCTCCTACGAGCAGTACTTC. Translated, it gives CASSFGQISYEQYF.

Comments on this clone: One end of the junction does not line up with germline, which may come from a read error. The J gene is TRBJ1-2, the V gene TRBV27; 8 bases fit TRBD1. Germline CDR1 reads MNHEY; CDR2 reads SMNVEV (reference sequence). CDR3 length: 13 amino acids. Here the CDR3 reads CAGSLQGGYGYTF. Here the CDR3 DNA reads TGTGCCGGCAGTTTACAGGGGGGCTATGGCTACACCTTC.